The 14 T cell receptor beta chains reported below all come from one sample, sequenced in a study of shared clonotypes between healthy human individuals. The method was immunoSEQ multiplex PCR; TCRdb's version includes in-frame clones alone and lacks a portion of them. Here the sample spans some 1,100,000 clones, 75% to 80% being singletons. The sample taken for sequencing was memory CD4+ T cells from PBMCs. The subset is: CD45RA-negative fraction. The receptor set was obtained from a young man in good health. Some clones in this sample may be carry-over from other donors' samples.

The chain is built from TRBV28 and TRBJ2-3, with 9 bases fitting TRBD2. Germline V gene sequence: CDR1 MDHEN, CDR2 SYDVKM. The CDR3 is 12 amino acids. V was pared by 5 bases and J by 9 bases, with 3 bases of the junction left unmatched. DNA for the CDR3: TGTGCCAGCAGTGTGGGACTAGCAACGCAGTATTTT. Translation gives CASSVGLATQYF.

The chain employs TRBV5-1 and TRBJ2-1; 7 bases align to TRBD2. Germline V gives CDR1 SGHRS, CDR2 YFSETQ. The V and J ends lost 3 bases and 12 bases, in that order; junction bases with no gene match: 15. This CDR3 is 15 amino acids long. The chain's CDR3 is CASSSAGTTSQGQFF. The CDR3 region has the DNA TGCGCCAGCAGCTCCGCAGGGACTACTTCTCAAGGGCAGTTCTTC.

J is TRBJ1-5 and V is TRBV5-8, with D maybe TRBD1 (5 bases). This CDR3 spans 16 amino acids. Germline assignment: CDR1 SGHTS and CDR2 YDEGEE. V was trimmed by 5 bases and J by 2 bases, leaving 17 bases between them. The CDR3 is CASSSRRGVGNQPQHF. CDR3 bases: TGTGCCAGCAGTTCCCGGAGGGGTGTGGGCAATCAGCCCCAGCATTTT.

This chain connects TRBV18 to TRBJ2-1; D perhaps matches TRBD2 (5 bases). This CDR3 has 14 amino acids. Trimming stripped 3 bases from V and 3 bases from J, with 9 bases between. CDR1 KGHSH and CDR2 LQKENI come from the germline V gene. The CDR3 loop reads CASSPLGNYNEQFF. CDR3 nucleotides: TGTGCCAGCTCACCGCTCGGGAACTACAATGAGCAGTTCTTC.

The rearrangement links TRBV9 to TRBJ2-3; 9 bases fit TRBD2. The CDR3 consists of 17 residues. The V gene's germline CDR1 is SGDLS and CDR2 YYNGEE. V trimming: 4 bases; J trimming: 1 base; junction bases outside the gene matches: 10. The CDR3: CASSPRPTSGGTDTQYF. The CDR3 DNA reads TGTGCCAGCAGCCCGCGCCCGACTAGCGGAGGCACAGATACGCAGTATTTT.

This chain uses TRBV7-2 with TRBJ2-3; D assignment may be TRBD1 or TRBD2 (5 bases each). CDR3 length: 14 amino acids. CDR1 and CDR2 (germline): SGHTA, FQGNSA. The V and J ends lost 5 bases and 10 bases respectively, with 19 bases between them. The CDR3 protein is CASSGDPNREAQYF. CDR3 nucleotides: TGTGCCAGCAGCGGGGACCCCAATCGTGAGGCGCAGTATTTT.

The chain joins TRBV5-4 to TRBJ1-4; 8 bases agree with TRBD1. J was trimmed by 8 bases and V by 0 bases; bases with no gene match: 6. The CDR3 loop spans 15 amino acids. Germline lookup yields CDR1 SGHNT and CDR2 YYREEE (reference sequence). The CDR3 sequence is CASSLGWDRNEKLFF. The CDR3 nucleotides are TGTGCCAGCAGCTTGGGGTGGGACAGGAACGAAAAACTGTTTTTT.

The chain uses TRBV11-2 and TRBJ2-1; tentatively, D is TRBD2 (5 bases). V shed 5 bases and J shed 0 bases, with 11 bases lying between them. The germline V gene has CDR1 SGHAT and CDR2 FQNNGV. The length of the CDR3 is 15 residues. The CDR3 nucleotides are TGTGCCAGCAGCCAAGCGGCAAGCTCCTACAATGAGCAGTTCTTC. Its translation: CASSQAASSYNEQFF.

The chain has TRBV29-1 and TRBJ2-1; D is possibly TRBD2 (6 bases). This CDR3 has 11 amino acids. Per the germline V gene, CDR1 is SQVTM and CDR2 is ANQGSEA. The CDR3 spells CRGGDGGEQFF. The DNA of the CDR3 is TGCAGGGGGGGAGACGGTGGTGAGCAGTTCTTC.

The rearrangement uses TRBV5-1 and TRBJ1-1; D uncertain. V was clipped by 3 bases and J by 1 base, with 10 bases between them. Germline CDR1 and CDR2: SGHRS and YFSETQ. This CDR3 is 14 amino acids long. The DNA of the CDR3 is TGCGCCAGCAGCTCCGGGATTTCGAACACTGAAGCTTTCTTT. This codes for CASSSGISNTEAFF.

The gene calls are TRBV19 and TRBJ1-4; unclear D gene. Trimming removed 1 base at V and 5 bases at J, with 8 bases between. CDR1 is LNHDA, CDR2 SQIVND, per germline (reference sequence). This CDR3 has 14 amino acids. The CDR3 region is CASSIGGGNEKLFF. In DNA, the CDR3 is TGTGCCAGTAGTATAGGAGGAGGAAATGAAAAACTGTTTTTT.

The rearrangement links TRBV30 to TRBJ1-5, with D unclear. The CDR3 covers 13 residues. Germline assignment: CDR1 GTSNPN and CDR2 SVGIG (reference sequence). Deletions cut 5 bases from V and 5 bases from J, with 13 bases between. This chain's CDR3 is CAWAARSDQPQHF. In DNA, the CDR3 is TGTGCCTGGGCGGCTCGGAGCGATCAGCCCCAGCATTTT. The whole variable domain, filled in from reference TRBV30 and TRBJ1-5, reads SQTIHQWPATLVQPVGSPLSLECTVEGTSNPNLYWYRQAAGRGLQLLFYSVGIGQISSEVPQNLSASRPQDRQFILSSKKLLLSDSGFYLCAWAARSDQPQHFGDGTRLSIL.

The chain couples TRBV6-6 to TRBJ2-2, with 12 bases fitting TRBD2. The CDR3 consists of 15 residues. The J segment lost 4 bases and the V segment lost 7 bases, leaving 4 bases of the junction unmatched. The germline V gene has CDR1 MNHNY and CDR2 SVGAGI (reference sequence). The CDR3 nucleotides read TGTGCCAGCAACAAACTAGCGGGAGGCACCGGGGAGCTGTTTTTT. It encodes CASNKLAGGTGELFF.

The chain combines TRBV6-5 with TRBJ2-5; 9 bases are shared with TRBD1. V trimming: 9 bases; J trimming: 5 bases; junction bases outside the gene matches: 13. CDR1 and CDR2 from the germline V gene are MNHEY and SVGAGI. The CDR3 runs to 15 residues. Written as DNA, the CDR3 is TGTGCCAGTAGGGTGGGACAGGGAAATTGGGAGACCCAGTACTTC. It yields the protein CASRVGQGNWETQYF.